Following are 23 T cell receptor beta chains from one sample sequenced in a study of blood T cell repertoires in COVID-19. Produced via immunoSEQ multiplex PCR; TCRdb's table is partial and in-frame only. The sample holds roughly 100,000 clones, about 88% seen once. Sequencing was carried out using peripheral blood. The receptors here all came from a human donor in a cohort sampled during active COVID-19.

With regard to this clone: This specimen includes other DNA sequences encoding the same CDR3. The CDR3 loop is CASSPSAGGETQYF. CDR3 nucleotide sequence: TGTGCCAGCTCACCCTCTGCAGGTGGGGAGACCCAGTACTTC. This chain uses TRBV18 with TRBJ2-5; D gene unclear. This CDR3 comprises 14 residues. Germline V lookup: CDR1 KGHSH, CDR2 LQKENI. V was clipped by 3 bases and J by 5 bases, with 13 bases between them. Supplemented by reference TRBV18 and TRBJ2-5, the full variable domain reads NAGVMQNPRHLVRRRGQEARLRCSPMKGHSHVYWYRQLPEEGLKFMVYLQKENIIDESGMPKERFSAEFPKEGPSILRIQQVVRGDSAAYFCASSPSAGGETQYFGPGTRLLVL.

The count of this clone is one. The CDR3 protein is CASSLVGPTAEQYF. CDR3 DNA sequence: TGTGCCAGCAGCTTAGTGGGCCCGACGGCCGAGCAGTACTTC. The V call is TRBV7-9, the J call TRBJ2-7; unclear D gene. Trimming stripped 1 base from V and 6 bases from J, with 13 bases between. Germline V gives CDR1 SEHNR, CDR2 FQNEAQ (reference sequence). The length of the CDR3 is 14 residues.

This chain connects TRBV9 to TRBJ1-3; perhaps TRBD1 as D (6 bases). CDR1 SGDLS and CDR2 YYNGEE come from the germline V gene. The V end lost 4 bases, the J end lost 1 base, and 9 bases lay between the germline ends. The CDR3 runs to 14 residues. CDR3 sequence: CASSFGQSGNTIYF. CDR3 DNA sequence: TGTGCCAGCAGCTTCGGACAGTCTGGAAACACCATATATTTT.

The CDR3 loop is CASSFDRNTEAFF. The CDR3 region has the DNA TGTGCCAGCAGTTTCGACAGAAACACTGAAGCTTTCTTT. The chain is built from TRBV12-3 or TRBV12-4 and TRBJ1-1; TRBD1 is a possible D gene (5 bases). Trimming cost V 3 bases and J 2 bases, with 7 bases left between them. The CDR3 spans 13 residues.

The chain combines TRBV5-1 with TRBJ2-5, with 8 nucleotides matching TRBD1. This CDR3 is built from 17 residues. Losses at the gene ends were 0 bases for V and 4 bases for J; bases not matched to a gene: 11. The germline CDR1 and CDR2 sequences are SGHRS and YFSETQ. The DNA of the CDR3 is TGCGCCAGCAGCTTGGCCTTCTCGGGACAGGAAGGAGAGACCCAGTACTTC. Its translation is CASSLAFSGQEGETQYF.

V usage is TRBV9 and J usage is TRBJ1-1; 7 bases match TRBD1. Germline V gene sequence: CDR1 SGDLS, CDR2 YYNGEE. This CDR3 is built from 13 residues. V trimming: 0 bases; J trimming: 8 bases; junction bases outside the gene matches: 4. This chain's CDR3 is CASSVGGQTEAFF. In DNA, the CDR3 is TGTGCCAGCAGCGTAGGGGGACAGACCGAAGCTTTCTTT.

J is TRBJ2-2 and V is TRBV30; 10 positions agree with TRBD2. Trimming removed 7 bases from V and 6 bases from J; junction bases left unmatched: 17. Germline loops: CDR1 GTSNPN, CDR2 SVGIG (reference sequence). This CDR3 region has 17 residues. The CDR3 DNA follows: TGTGCCTCCTCCCCTGGGAAGCGGGGGGGCTTTGCCGGGGAGCTGTTTTTT. Translating gives CASSPGKRGGFAGELFF. Looking up the rest from reference TRBV30 and TRBJ2-2 gives the full variable domain: SQTIHQWPATLVQPVGSPLSLECTVEGTSNPNLYWYRQAAGRGLQLLFYSVGIGQISSEVPQNLSASRPQDRQFILSSKKLLLSDSGFYLCASSPGKRGGFAGELFFGEGSRLTVL.

This chain uses TRBV5-1 with TRBJ2-5; 14 positions agree with TRBD2. The germline gives CDR1 SGHRS, CDR2 YFSETQ. The CDR3 has 15 amino acids. After removal of 4 bases from V and 5 bases from J, the junction contained 4 bases not matched to a gene. For the CDR3, the DNA is TGCGCCAGCAGCACACGGACTAGCGGGAGGGAGACCCAGTACTTC. As protein: CASSTRTSGRETQYF. The full variable domain, in which reference TRBV5-1 and TRBJ2-5 provide the parts outside the CDR3, is KAGVTQTPRYLIKTRGQQVTLSCSPISGHRSVSWYQQTPGQGLQFLFEYFSETQRNKGNFPGRFSGRQFSNSRSEMNVSTLELGDSALYLCASSTRTSGRETQYFGPGTRLLVL.

The rearrangement joins TRBV2 to TRBJ1-2, with no clear D. The CDR3 has 15 residues. Per germline, CDR1 SNHLY and CDR2 FYNNEI. Trimming took 2 bases from V and 8 from J, leaving 18 bases between them. Written as DNA, the CDR3 is TGTGCCAGCAGTGAAAGGGAAGGAGGGCCTTTAGGCTACACCTTC. Residues: CASSEREGGPLGYTF.

The genes are TRBV2 and TRBJ2-3; D perhaps matches TRBD1 (6 bases). The germline V gene has CDR1 SNHLY and CDR2 FYNNEI. V dropped 7 bases and J dropped 2 bases, with 10 bases sitting between them. This CDR3 has 13 residues. The CDR3 protein is CASKGVDTDTQYF. Written as DNA, the CDR3 is TGTGCCAGCAAGGGGGTTGACACAGATACGCAGTATTTT.

This rearrangement joins TRBV5-1 to TRBJ2-1; 9 bases map to TRBD1. CDR1 is SGHRS, CDR2 YFSETQ, per germline. Trimming cost V 0 bases and J 7 bases; bases outside gene matches: 8. CDR3 size: 16 residues. CDR3 nucleotides: TGCGCCAGCAGCTTGGATGTGGGACAGGGTAAGAATGAGCAGTTCTTC. Protein product: CASSLDVGQGKNEQFF.

V is TRBV2 and J is TRBJ2-3; TRBD2 matches 8 bases. The germline V gene encodes CDR1 SNHLY and CDR2 FYNNEI. V gave up 6 bases and J gave up 6 bases; unmatched junction bases: 11. The CDR3 is made up of 15 amino acids. CDR3 in amino acids: CASSYSGGGGDTQYF. The CDR3 DNA sequence: TGTGCCAGCAGCTACTCGGGGGGCGGGGGGGATACGCAGTATTTT.

The gene calls are TRBV5-5 and TRBJ2-7; TRBD1 matches at 9 bases. Germline CDR1 SGHKS, CDR2 YYEKEE (reference sequence). The CDR3 consists of 14 residues. Trimming at V came to 4 bases and at J to 7 bases, leaving 9 bases not matched to a gene. In DNA form, the CDR3 reads TGTGCCAGCAGCCCAGGCTGGACAGGGGTTGAGCAGTACTTC. Its protein is CASSPGWTGVEQYF.

V gene TRBV19 combines with J gene TRBJ1-3, with a weak D call TRBD1 (5 bases). The length of the CDR3 is 14 residues. V was shortened by 7 bases and J by 1 base, with 11 bases between the two germline ends. Germline V gives CDR1 LNHDA, CDR2 SQIVND (reference sequence). CDR3 in amino acids: CASTSTASGNTIYF. In DNA, the CDR3 is TGTGCCAGTACCTCGACAGCTTCTGGAAACACCATATATTTT. Complete variable domain (other parts from reference TRBV19 and TRBJ1-3): DGGITQSPKYLFRKEGQNVTLSCEQNLNHDAMYWYRQDPGQGLRLIYYSQIVNDFQKGDIAEGYSVSREKKESFPLTVTSAQKNPTAFYLCASTSTASGNTIYFGEGSWLTVV.

J is TRBJ1-2 and V is TRBV7-8, with 7 nucleotides matching TRBD1. The CDR3 covers 13 residues. The trim removed 5 bases at V and 4 bases at J, leaving 4 bases unmatched. Germline V gene sequence: CDR1 SGHVS, CDR2 FQNEAQ. CDR3 in DNA: TGTGCCAGCAGCAACCGACAGGGCTATGGCTACACCTTC. Amino acids: CASSNRQGYGYTF. The variable domain in full, with the rest retrieved from reference TRBV7-8 and TRBJ1-2, is GAGVSQSPRYKVAKRGQDVALRCDPISGHVSLFWYQQALGQGPEFLTYFQNEAQLDKSGLPSDRFFAERPEGSVSTLKIQRTQQEDSAVYLCASSNRQGYGYTFGSGTRLTVV.

The table lists this clone with a few counts. The chain joins TRBV27 to TRBJ2-7; TRBD2 aligns across 7 bases. After removal of 2 bases from V and 6 bases from J, the junction contained 7 bases not matched to a gene. Germline V lookup: CDR1 MNHEY, CDR2 SMNVEV (reference sequence). The CDR3 runs 14 residues. The DNA for the CDR3 is TGTGCCAGCAGTTTACGCCCGGGAGGTGCCGAGCAGTACTTC. This gives the protein CASSLRPGGAEQYF.

The J gene is TRBJ2-7, the V gene TRBV27; D possibly corresponds to TRBD2 (5 bases). The CDR3 is 13 amino acids. Germline V gene data show CDR1 as MNHEY and CDR2 as SMNVEV (reference sequence). Trimming removed 8 bases from V and 6 bases from J, with 17 bases in between. CDR3 DNA sequence: TGTGCCAGCCGCTTTTTTGGTGCGGGCGAGCAGTACTTC. Protein product: CASRFFGAGEQYF.

The chain couples TRBV27 to TRBJ1-1; D gene unclear. The CDR3 extends over 13 amino acids. The germline CDR1 and CDR2 sequences are MNHEY and SMNVEV (reference sequence). The V gene lost 8 bases and the J gene lost 2 bases, with 12 bases spanning the gap. In DNA form, the CDR3 reads TGTGCCAGCGGTAATAGTCCCAACACTGAAGCTTTCTTT. Protein product: CASGNSPNTEAFF.

The genes are TRBV5-1 and TRBJ1-2, with 12 bases matching TRBD1. V gave up 2 bases and J gave up 7 bases; unmatched junction bases: 9. The CDR3 runs 16 residues. The germline V gene encodes CDR1 SGHRS and CDR2 YFSETQ. CDR3: CASSLGGTGGVSGYTF. CDR3 bases: TGCGCCAGCAGCTTAGGGGGGACAGGGGGCGTCTCTGGCTACACCTTC.

V is TRBV30 and J is TRBJ1-3; a weak D match, TRBD1 (5 bases). CDR1 and CDR2 (germline): GTSNPN, SVGIG (reference sequence). CDR3 size: 17 residues. Trimming left V 2 bases short and J 0 bases short, with 17 bases between. As DNA, the CDR3 is TGTGCCTGGAGTCTAGAACTCAGGGTAGCCTCTGGAAACACCATATATTTT. It encodes CAWSLELRVASGNTIYF.

This chain links TRBV18 with TRBJ1-6; D perhaps matches TRBD1 (6 bases). V was clipped by 6 bases and J by 8 bases, with 17 bases between them. CDR3 length equals 15 residues. Germline V gives CDR1 KGHSH, CDR2 LQKENI. The CDR3 protein is CASSASRGEDSPLHF. Written as DNA, the CDR3 is TGTGCCAGCTCGGCGTCCAGGGGAGAGGATTCACCCCTCCACTTT.

V is TRBV14 and J is TRBJ1-1; D gene ambiguous. The germline gives CDR1 SGHDN, CDR2 FVKESK. V lost 1 base and J lost 0, with 6 bases in between. This CDR3 has 14 amino acids. CDR3 region: CASSQAPVNTEAFF. The CDR3 coding sequence is TGTGCCAGCAGCCAAGCCCCAGTGAACACTGAAGCTTTCTTT. The complete variable domain, with remaining parts taken from reference TRBV14 and TRBJ1-1, reads EAGVTQFPSHSVIEKGQTVTLRCDPISGHDNLYWYRRVMGKEIKFLLHFVKESKQDESGMPNNRFLAERTGGTYSTLKVQPAELEDSGVYFCASSQAPVNTEAFFGQGTRLTVV.

The chain couples TRBV28 to TRBJ1-6; 9 bases line up with TRBD1. CDR1 and CDR2 from the germline V gene are MDHEN and SYDVKM. V lost 7 bases, J lost 7 bases, and 5 bases stayed unmatched. The CDR3 is made up of 14 amino acids. As DNA, the CDR3 is TGTGCCAGCACCCCGGGACAGGGAAATTCACCCCTCCACTTT. It is translated as CASTPGQGNSPLHF. The whole variable domain, remainder taken from reference TRBV28 and TRBJ1-6, is DVKVTQSSRYLVKRTGEKVFLECVQDMDHENMFWYRQDPGLGLRLIYFSYDVKMKEKGDIPEGYSVSREKKERFSLILESASTNQTSMYLCASTPGQGNSPLHFGNGTRLTVT.